The clone carrying this TCR beta chain was seen a handful of times. The antigen is unknown. The length of the CDR3 is 16 residues. V lost 0 bases, J lost 5 bases, and 18 bases lay in between. CDR1 and CDR2 (germline): SGHRS, YFSETQ. MiXCR, applied by TCRdb to the 5' RACE reads, yields one record per CDR3 protein. The table has 600,000 to 750,000 distinct CDR3 sequences, around 12% seen once. This specimen belongs to a study of T cells after yellow fever vaccination. The study, taken as a whole, reports: Contaminants from the bulk population, in the form of abundant clonotypes, could be found in FACS-sorted repertoires. The booster saw the reappearance of most primary-vaccination clones (approximately 97% CD4, roughly 87% CD8).

This sequence originates from a man younger than 45 who received the YFV17D yellow fever vaccine. V is TRBV5-1 and J is TRBJ2-7; the D gene is possibly TRBD1 (6 bases). The specimen was PBMCs, collected on the day of the yellow fever booster vaccination. The CDR3 DNA reads TGCGCCAGCAGCTTGGGAGACAGGTACGATTGGGACGAGCAGTACTTC. This sequence encodes CASSLGDRYDWDEQYF.